These 27 T cell receptor beta chains were sequenced from one sample in a study of blood T cell repertoires in COVID-19. The table came from immunoSEQ multiplex PCR; TCRdb's copy has only in-frame clones and leaves some out. The sample shows 250,000 or so clones, around 81% of them seen only once. The sequenced sample consisted of PBMCs or T cells enriched from blood (not recorded which). All receptors come from a man aged 50 to 59 who had recovered from COVID-19.

This clone was seen many times. The chain recombines TRBV11-2 with TRBJ2-5; D perhaps matches TRBD2 (6 bases). Trimming stripped 6 bases from V and 4 bases from J, with 18 bases between. CDR3 size: 15 residues. Germline values: CDR1 SGHAT, CDR2 FQNNGV. The CDR3 reads CASSPDSGFGETQYF. The CDR3 DNA sequence: TGTGCCAGCAGTCCCGATAGCGGTTTTGGAGAGACCCAGTACTTC.

The chain links TRBV10-3 to TRBJ1-2, with a weak D call TRBD1 (6 bases). Germline V lookup: CDR1 ENHRY, CDR2 SYGVKD. This CDR3 is built from 14 residues. V was clipped by 6 bases and J by 0 bases, with 11 bases between them. The CDR3 DNA is TGTGCCATCAGACAGGGACGGTCTAACTATGGCTACACCTTC. As protein: CAIRQGRSNYGYTF.

The genes are TRBV2 and TRBJ2-7; 8 nucleotides align to TRBD1. J lost 0 bases, V lost 11 bases, and 9 bases had no gene match. The germline CDR1 and CDR2 sequences are SNHLY and FYNNEI. The CDR3 runs to 14 residues. This CDR3 is CAGKTGAGSYEQYF. The DNA of the CDR3 is TGTGCCGGAAAGACAGGGGCGGGCTCCTACGAGCAGTACTTC. Full variable domain (remainder filled in from reference TRBV2 and TRBJ2-7): EPEVTQTPSHQVTQMGQEVILRCVPISNHLYFYWYRQILGQKVEFLVSFYNNEISEKSEIFDDQFSVERPDGSNFTLKIRSTKLEDSAMYFCAGKTGAGSYEQYFGPGTRLTVT.

This clone was picked up one time. This chain uses TRBV29-1 with TRBJ2-1, with TRBD1 matching over 8 bases. The germline gives CDR1 SQVTM, CDR2 ANQGSEA. CDR3 length: 14 residues. The trim removed 0 bases at V and 8 bases at J, leaving 6 bases unmatched. For the CDR3, the DNA is TGCAGCGTTGAAGATCTGCCAGGGGGCCATGAGCAGTTCTTC. Translating gives CSVEDLPGGHEQFF.

This CDR3 reads CASSGTSGRAADTQYF. DNA for the CDR3: TGTGCCAGCAGCGGGACTAGCGGGAGGGCGGCAGATACGCAGTATTTT. J is TRBJ2-3 and V is TRBV7-3; the match to TRBD2 covers 16 bases. Germline V CDR1 and CDR2: SGHTA, FQGTGA. The CDR3 loop spans 16 amino acids. V lost 5 bases and J lost 4; bases outside the gene matches: 3.

In this sample, this clone is medium-sized (0.01 to 0.1%). The sample has other DNA sequences that encode this CDR3 too. This chain links TRBV4-2 with TRBJ2-7; TRBD2 matches 14 bases. The CDR3 has 18 amino acids. Germline values: CDR1 LGHNA, CDR2 YNFKEQ. Losses at the gene ends were 0 bases for V and 2 bases for J; bases not matched to a gene: 6. This chain's CDR3 is CASSQDLRLAGGPYEQYF. CDR3 DNA: TGTGCCAGCAGCCAAGATCTGCGACTAGCGGGAGGGCCCTACGAGCAGTACTTC.

The chain links TRBV18 to TRBJ2-3; D may be TRBD1 (6 bases). The CDR3 consists of 13 residues. Germline loops: CDR1 KGHSH, CDR2 LQKENI. Trimming shortened V by 6 bases and J by 2 bases, and 9 bases separated the two germline ends. The CDR3 nucleotides are TGTGCCAGCTCTCGGGACACCACAGATACGCAGTATTTT. Residues: CASSRDTTDTQYF.

The chain links TRBV4-1 to TRBJ1-5; D call uncertain. CDR1 and CDR2 from the germline V gene are MGHRA and YSYEKL. The CDR3 loop spans 15 amino acids. Trimming took off 1 base at V and 6 bases at J, with 13 bases between the two ends. This CDR3 is CASSQADGVPQPQHF. Written as DNA, the CDR3 is TGCGCCAGCAGCCAAGCAGACGGGGTTCCTCAGCCCCAGCATTTT.

The chain is built from TRBV28 and TRBJ2-7, with D maybe TRBD2 (5 bases). The germline V gene encodes CDR1 MDHEN and CDR2 SYDVKM. Trimming left V 5 bases short and J 4 bases short, with 12 bases between. This CDR3 region has 13 residues. CDR3 DNA: TGTGCCAGCAGTCTGACACGACTATACGAGCAGTACTTC. Translating gives CASSLTRLYEQYF.

This clone came up once. An end of the junction differs from the germline gene, which may be a read error. This chain joins TRBV7-7 and TRBJ1-1, with a possible D match to TRBD1 (5 bases). Germline CDR1 and CDR2: SSHAT and FNYEAQ (reference sequence). CDR3 length: 13 amino acids. CDR3 amino acids: CASSLVPGGEAFF. The CDR3 bases are TGTGCTAGCAGCTTAGTACCGGGGGGTGAAGCTTTCTTT. Based on the CDR3 plus reference TRBV7-7 and TRBJ1-1, the full variable domain is GAGVSQSPRYKVTKRGQDVTLRCDPISSHATLYWYQQALGQGPEFLTYFNYEAQPDKSGLPSDRFSAERPEGSISTLTIQRTEQRDSAMYRCASSLVPGGEAFFGQGTRLTVV.

The chain couples TRBV3-1 (or the pseudogene TRBV3-2) to TRBJ1-2; 8 positions match TRBD1. This CDR3 contains 13 residues. J was trimmed by 8 bases and V by 2 bases; bases with no gene match: 4. Germline V gives CDR1 LGHDT, CDR2 YNNKEL (reference sequence). The CDR3, as DNA: TGTGCCAGCAGCCAACAGGGGGCGTCGGGCTACACCTTC. Encoded protein: CASSQQGASGYTF.

The chain couples TRBV5-1 to TRBJ2-2, with D tentatively TRBD2 (7 bases). Trimming took off 0 bases at V and 6 bases at J, with 12 bases between the two ends. The CDR3 runs 15 residues. Germline loops: CDR1 SGHRS, CDR2 YFSETQ. The CDR3 sequence: CASSLEGGLAGELFF. In DNA, the CDR3 is TGCGCCAGCAGCTTGGAGGGGGGGCTGGCCGGGGAGCTGTTTTTT.

The J gene is TRBJ2-7, the V gene TRBV3-1 (or the pseudogene TRBV3-2), with 7 bases matching TRBD1. Germline V gene lookup returns CDR1 LGHDT and CDR2 YNNKEL (reference sequence). The CDR3 is 14 residues long. Trimming at V came to 8 bases and at J to 5 bases, leaving 12 bases not matched to a gene. The CDR3 nucleotides are TGTGCCAGCCGCCCGACAGGGTCAATCCACGAGCAGTACTTC. Residues: CASRPTGSIHEQYF.

The CDR3 region is CASSSGSGEDTQYF. In nucleotides, the CDR3 is TGCGCCAGCAGCTCCGGGAGCGGCGAGGATACGCAGTATTTT. V and J are TRBV5-1 and TRBJ2-3, with a possible D match to TRBD2 (6 bases). This CDR3 is built from 14 residues. The V gene lost 3 bases and the J gene lost 6 bases, with 14 bases spanning the gap. Germline-derived CDR1 and CDR2 are SGHRS and YFSETQ.

The rearrangement links TRBV23-1 to TRBJ1-2, with D tentatively TRBD1 (6 bases). TRBV23-1 is labeled an ORF, and its function is uncertain. The CDR3 sequence is 13 residues long. The V gene lost 8 bases and the J gene lost 6 bases, with 16 bases spanning the gap. The DNA of the CDR3 is TGCGCCAGCGCAAACACAGGGTCCGATGGCTACACCTTC. Translated, it gives CASANTGSDGYTF.

The rearrangement links TRBV5-1 to TRBJ2-2; a possible D gene is TRBD2 (5 bases). The germline CDR1 and CDR2 sequences are SGHRS and YFSETQ. Trimming cost V 0 bases and J 6 bases, with 15 bases left between them. The CDR3 has 16 amino acids. In nucleotides, the CDR3 is TGCGCCAGCAGCTTGGGGCGGACTCTCGGACCCGGGGAGCTGTTTTTT. This encodes CASSLGRTLGPGELFF.

As for this clone: The junction shows a germline mismatch at one end, possibly a read error. This sequence joins TRBV4-3 and TRBJ1-2, with a possible D match to TRBD1 (5 bases). The V gene's germline CDR1 is LGHNA and CDR2 YSLEER. This CDR3 is built from 16 residues. CDR3 amino acids: CASSQVTGDPYGGYTF. CDR3 nucleotide sequence: TGCGCCAGCAGTCAAGTAACAGGTGACCCCTATGGGGGCTACACCTTC.

The V call is TRBV28, the J call TRBJ2-1; 10 nucleotides match TRBD2. V lost 6 bases, J lost 9 bases, and 5 bases stayed unmatched. Looked up from germline, CDR1 is MDHEN and CDR2 is SYDVKM. The CDR3 length is 13 residues. CDR3 loop: CASRAGGPGEQFF. The DNA for the CDR3 is TGTGCCAGCAGAGCGGGAGGGCCAGGTGAGCAGTTCTTC.

The chain employs TRBV11-1 and TRBJ2-1, with 8 positions matching TRBD2. V lost 2 bases, J lost 10 bases, and 10 bases stayed unmatched. Germline CDR1 reads SGHAT; CDR2 reads FQDESV (reference sequence). This CDR3 contains 15 residues. CDR3 sequence reads: CASSLRLAGFGEQFF. In nucleotides, the CDR3 is TGTGCCAGCAGCTTAAGGTTAGCGGGATTCGGGGAGCAGTTCTTC.

This clone was detected only a few times. This rearrangement joins TRBV19 to TRBJ2-3; 7 positions match TRBD1. V gave up 4 bases and J gave up 4 bases; unmatched junction bases: 8. This CDR3 region has 15 residues. Germline V gives CDR1 LNHDA, CDR2 SQIVND (reference sequence). CDR3 in amino acids: CASSRVGTASDTQYF. The CDR3 bases are TGTGCCAGTAGTAGAGTAGGGACAGCCTCAGATACGCAGTATTTT.

The CDR3 DNA follows: TGTGCCAGCAGCGTCGGGGGGATAGGACAGCCCCAGCATTTT. It yields the protein CASSVGGIGQPQHF. V and J are TRBV9 and TRBJ1-5, with a weak D call TRBD1 (5 bases). The CDR3 length is 14 residues. CDR1 and CDR2 (germline): SGDLS, YYNGEE. V gave up 2 bases and J gave up 7 bases, with 13 bases separating them.

The chain uses TRBV19 and TRBJ2-7, with D hard to call. V gave up 6 bases and J gave up 4 bases, with 13 bases separating them. This CDR3 contains 13 residues. Germline V gene sequence: CDR1 LNHDA, CDR2 SQIVND (reference sequence). The CDR3 nucleotides read TGTGCCAGTAGCCAATTCTCGGGTTACGAGCAGTACTTC. It translates to CASSQFSGYEQYF.

The chain carries TRBV7-2 and TRBJ2-4; a weak D match, TRBD2 (6 bases). The CDR3 is made up of 15 amino acids. Germline V CDR1 and CDR2: SGHTA, FQGNSA. V was shortened by 6 bases and J by 9 bases, with 21 bases between the two germline ends. CDR3 nucleotides: TGTGCCAGCAGTCCCACCGGTACTAGCTATGGCATTCAGTACTTC. The encoded protein is CASSPTGTSYGIQYF.

The chain has TRBV5-6 and TRBJ1-1, with D possibly matching TRBD1 (5 bases). Germline CDR1 is SGHDT and CDR2 is YYEEEE. CDR3 size: 15 residues. Trimming took off 7 bases at V and 3 bases at J, with 19 bases between the two ends. This CDR3 is CASEEAGRSHTEAFF. In DNA, the CDR3 is TGTGCCAGCGAAGAGGCAGGGCGATCCCACACTGAAGCTTTCTTT.

This chain links TRBV10-2 with TRBJ1-2, with D maybe TRBD1 (6 bases). The length of the CDR3 is 16 residues. V was shortened by 0 bases and J by 3 bases, with 14 bases between the two germline ends. Germline V lookup: CDR1 WSHSY, CDR2 SAAADI. CDR3 DNA sequence: TGCGCCAGCAGTGAGTCTTGGACAGCTCGGGACTATGGCTACACCTTC. Its protein is CASSESWTARDYGYTF.

The chain couples TRBV5-1 to TRBJ2-7; a possible D gene is TRBD1 (5 bases). CDR3 length: 16 amino acids. With 4 bases removed from V and 0 bases from J, the gap between germline ends came to 17 bases. Germline V gives CDR1 SGHRS, CDR2 YFSETQ. The CDR3 is CASSGMGRLTSYEQYF. Written as DNA, the CDR3 is TGCGCCAGCAGCGGGATGGGGCGGTTGACCTCCTACGAGCAGTACTTC.

The J gene is TRBJ1-2, the V gene TRBV28, with a weak D call TRBD1 (5 bases). V shed 8 bases and J shed 2 bases, with 15 bases lying between them. The CDR3 spans 14 residues. Germline V gene data show CDR1 as MDHEN and CDR2 as SYDVKM. CDR3 amino acids: CASADGGENYGYTF. The CDR3 DNA sequence: TGTGCCAGCGCCGATGGGGGGGAGAACTATGGCTACACCTTC.